This record covers a single T cell receptor beta chain. The data were obtained in a study of blood T cell repertoires in COVID-19. Background on the study: Donors in the United States, Italy and Spain gave samples during acute or convalescent COVID-19. The analysed material was cDNA or gDNA that came from T cells, B-cell-depleted T cells, or PBMCs.

In the source study's methods: How many nucleated cells were present was estimated from reference gene primer amplification. This table comes from immunoSEQ multiplex PCR, and its TCRdb copy is limited to in-frame clones, with some not included. V, J and clone size are those of that table, while D and trimming were read from the DNA. The table lists 150,000 to 190,000 clones, 85% of them singletons. This CDR3 region has 18 residues. V lost 2 bases, J lost 7 bases, and 18 bases stayed unmatched. CDR1 and CDR2 (germline): KGHDR, SFDVKD. Seattle patients were enrolled during active infection and followed longitudinally.

What was sequenced was peripheral blood. J is TRBJ2-7 and V is TRBV24-1; TRBD2 aligns across 8 bases. The TCR was taken from a woman aged 60-70 years with COVID-19, enrolled during active disease. The CDR3 region has the DNA TGTGCCACCAGTGATTCTCGACCTATAGGGCGGGAGGTCTGGGAGCAGTACGTC. Translated: CATSDSRPIGREVWEQYV.